These 19 T cell receptor beta chains share one sample of origin, sequenced in a study of lung T cells in sarcoidosis with Löfgren's syndrome. TCRdb reprocessed the reads with MiXCR, giving one entry per CDR3 protein. Among nearly 4,000 distinct CDR3 sequences listed, 20% to 25% were seen once. The sequencing sample was made of CD4+ T cells from bronchoalveolar lavage. All receptors derive from a human donor with sarcoidosis (Löfgren's syndrome or another form), or a control subject (not recorded which).

By proportion, this clonotype is medium-sized. The V and J genes are TRBV4-1 and TRBJ2-7; D is uncertain. The V end was cut by 0 bases, the J end by 2 bases, with 8 bases between. Germline CDR1 MGHRA, CDR2 YSYEKL. The CDR3 consists of 14 residues. The CDR3 coding sequence is TGCGCCAGCAGCCAAGATAACGGCCCCTACGAGCAGTACTTC. As protein: CASSQDNGPYEQYF.

This clonotype was counted at least ten times. The rearrangement uses TRBV15 and TRBJ2-6, with TRBD2 as a possible D gene (5 bases). The CDR3 extends over 19 amino acids. Germline-derived CDR1 and CDR2 are LNHNV and YYDKDF (reference sequence). Trimming pared 5 bases from V and 0 bases from J, leaving 20 bases between. The CDR3 sequence: CATSPPRAGELSGANVLTF. The CDR3 coding sequence is TGTGCCACCAGCCCCCCCCGGGCGGGCGAGCTCTCTGGGGCCAACGTCCTGACTTTC. Looking up the rest from reference TRBV15 and TRBJ2-6 gives the full variable domain: DAMVIQNPRYQVTQFGKPVTLSCSQTLNHNVMYWYQQKSSQAPKLLFHYYDKDFNNEADTPDNFQSRRPNTSFCFLDIRSPGLGDTAMYLCATSPPRAGELSGANVLTFGAGSRLTVL.

By its share, this clonotype is medium-sized (0.01 to 0.1%). The rearrangement joins TRBV28 to TRBJ1-5, with D uncertain. The CDR3 is 14 amino acids. Deletions cut 3 bases from V and 5 bases from J, with 11 bases between. Germline-derived CDR1 and CDR2 are MDHEN and SYDVKM. The CDR3 loop reads CASSLAGSHQPQHF. The DNA of the CDR3 is TGTGCCAGCAGTTTGGCAGGCTCTCATCAGCCCCAGCATTTT.

This clonotype is categorized as medium-sized (0.01 to 0.1%). The V and J genes are TRBV18 and TRBJ2-7; D ambiguous. V lost 2 bases to trimming and J lost 0 bases, with 14 bases between them. This CDR3 region has 16 residues. Germline CDR1 and CDR2: KGHSH and LQKENI. The CDR3 region has the DNA TGTGCCAGCTCACCAGAGGCAGGAAGGACCTCCTACGAGCAGTACTTC. Translated: CASSPEAGRTSYEQYF. Using reference TRBV18 and TRBJ2-7 for the parts outside the CDR3, the full variable domain is NAGVMQNPRHLVRRRGQEARLRCSPMKGHSHVYWYRQLPEEGLKFMVYLQKENIIDESGMPKERFSAEFPKEGPSILRIQQVVRGDSAAYFCASSPEAGRTSYEQYFGPGTRLTVT.

The chain is built from TRBV9 and TRBJ2-1, with D unclear. The CDR3 is made up of 12 amino acids. Germline V gives CDR1 SGDLS, CDR2 YYNGEE. V lost 3 bases to trimming and J lost 8 bases, with 9 bases between them. CDR3 nucleotides: TGTGCCAGCAGCGCCCTAATTGATGAGCAGTTCTTC. Translation gives CASSALIDEQFF.

Ten or more counts support this clonotype. The J gene is TRBJ1-1, the V gene TRBV18, with D hard to call. The CDR3 has 16 residues. The V and J ends lost 5 bases and 0 bases respectively, with 16 bases between them. The V gene's germline CDR1 is KGHSH and CDR2 LQKENI. The DNA of the CDR3 is TGTGCCAGCTCAGCGGCGCGCTCTCCCCTGAACACTGAAGCTTTCTTT. Its protein is CASSAARSPLNTEAFF.

This clonotype has a count of ten or more. This chain joins TRBV4-1 and TRBJ2-3, with 14 nucleotides matching TRBD2. Germline V gene data show CDR1 as MGHRA and CDR2 as YSYEKL. The CDR3 length is 19 residues. V was pared by 5 bases and J by 1 base, with 11 bases of the junction left unmatched. The CDR3 reads CASSSQPGLAGAGTDTQYF. In nucleotides, the CDR3 is TGCGCCAGCAGCTCCCAACCGGGACTAGCGGGAGCCGGCACAGATACGCAGTATTTT.

This clonotype was observed many times. The chain links TRBV5-6 to TRBJ2-2; TRBD1 matches 9 bases. The CDR3 sequence is 15 residues long. With 4 bases clipped from V and 6 bases from J, the junction kept 7 bases outside the gene matches. CDR1 is SGHDT, CDR2 YYEEEE, per germline. The CDR3 DNA reads TGTGCCAGCAGCCTAGGGACAGGGACCCCCGGGGAGCTGTTTTTT. This gives the protein CASSLGTGTPGELFF.

This clonotype was recorded once. V gene TRBV7-9 combines with J gene TRBJ2-1; no clear D. V was trimmed by 4 bases and J by 9 bases, leaving 22 bases between them. Germline V gives CDR1 SEHNR, CDR2 FQNEAQ (reference sequence). The CDR3 length is 16 residues. CDR3 in amino acids: CASSSPRLVERPEQFF. The CDR3 DNA reads TGTGCCAGCAGCTCCCCGAGGCTAGTGGAAAGGCCTGAGCAGTTCTTC. Drawing the rest from reference TRBV7-9 and TRBJ2-1, the complete variable domain is DTGVSQNPRHKITKRGQNVTFRCDPISEHNRLYWYRQTLGQGPEFLTYFQNEAQLEKSRLLSDRFSAERPKGSFSTLEIQRTEQGDSAMYLCASSSPRLVERPEQFFGPGTRLTVL.

This clonotype was recorded at least ten times. CDR3 bases: TGTGCCAGCAGCCAAGCCGGCTCGGGACAGGCGTCCTACGAGCAGTACTTC. Its translation: CASSQAGSGQASYEQYF. The rearrangement joins TRBV4-2 to TRBJ2-7; 8 bases agree with TRBD1. V shed 1 base, J shed 1 base, and the junction held 9 bases outside the gene matches. The CDR3 runs 17 residues. From germline, CDR1 is LGHNA and CDR2 YNFKEQ.

Concerning this clonotype itself: The junction departs from germline at one end; a sequencing error may be responsible. The chain links TRBV20-1 to TRBJ2-5, with TRBD2 identical over 9 bases. This CDR3 has 16 residues. Looked up from germline, CDR1 is DFQATT and CDR2 is SNEGSKA (reference sequence). The CDR3 DNA follows: TGCAGTGCTAGAGATTATGGACTAGCGAGTCAAGAGACCCGGTACTTC. Its protein is CSARDYGLASQETRYF.

On this clonotype itself: The junction does not match germline at one end; this may be a read error. The chain links TRBV7-2 to TRBJ2-3; D unresolved. Germline loops: CDR1 SGHTA, CDR2 FQGNSA. CDR3 length: 15 amino acids. The CDR3 DNA follows: TGTGCCGGCAGCCTCACTACTCTTAGCACAGATACGCAGTACTTT. It codes for CAGSLTTLSTDTQYF.

The rearrangement links TRBV4-1 to TRBJ2-4, with TRBD1 as a possible D gene (6 bases). From germline, CDR1 is MGHRA and CDR2 YSYEKL. The CDR3 loop spans 13 amino acids. V lost 3 bases and J lost 13, with 16 bases in between. The CDR3 sequence is CASSQSTRTAQYF. CDR3 nucleotides: TGCGCCAGCAGCCAGTCTACCCGGACAGCCCAGTACTTC.

Details on this clonotype: This could be a read error, since a much larger clone is one nucleotide away. The gene calls are TRBV30 and TRBJ1-1; D call uncertain. This CDR3 has 12 residues. The V and J ends lost 3 bases and 4 bases respectively, with 9 bases between them. Germline V gene sequence: CDR1 GTSNPN, CDR2 SVGIG (reference sequence). The CDR3, as DNA: TGTGCCTGGAGAGACACTATCACTGAAGCTTTCTTT. Its protein is CAWRDTITEAFF.

About this clonotype itself: The conserved phenylalanine or tryptophan is not found at the CDR3 terminus, so this likely reflects a read error. The DNA is omitted, as the CDR3 cannot be located on it reliably, and the CDR3 follows TCRdb's listing. This sequence joins TRBV6-6 and TRBJ1-5. Germline CDR1 reads MNHNY; CDR2 reads SVGAGI (reference sequence). With termini counted, the CDR3 has 18 amino acids. The CDR3: CASSRPSGTLNSNQPKHL.

Concerning this clonotype itself: One junction end does not reproduce the germline sequence, and a read error may be involved. This chain connects TRBV12-5 to TRBJ1-1; unclear D gene. The CDR3 sequence is 12 residues long. Germline CDR1 reads LGHNT; CDR2 reads FRNRAP. The CDR3 here is CASGLVYTEAFF. The CDR3, as DNA: TGTGCTAGTGGTTTGGTCTACACTGAAGCCTTCTTT.

This clonotype was counted once. A much larger clone lies one base from this, so it may be a read error. The limits of the CDR3 on the DNA are not certain, so only TCRdb's listed CDR3 is given. The chain employs TRBV29-1 and TRBJ2-7; TRBD2 is taken as the D call from the table, unchecked against the DNA. The CDR3 contains 13 residues when both ends are counted. Per the germline V gene, CDR1 is SQVTM and CDR2 is ANQGSEA. CDR3 protein: CSVGSGASYEQCF.

About this clonotype itself: The CDR3 ends on some other residue instead of the conserved phenylalanine or tryptophan, so this is likely a read error. The J gene is TRBJ2-7, the V gene TRBV30; either TRBD1 or TRBD2 may supply D (5 bases each). Germline values: CDR1 GTSNPN, CDR2 SVGIG (reference sequence). The CDR3 extends over 15 amino acids. CDR3 nucleotide sequence: TGCGCCTGGAGTGTACCGGGGCTTAGCTCCTACGAGCAGTACATC. As protein: CAWSVPGLSSYEQYI.

Relative to its sample, this clonotype is medium-sized. This sequence joins TRBV28 and TRBJ2-7; no clear D. The ends were cut back, 6 bases at V and 2 bases at J, with 11 bases in the middle. The CDR3 is 13 amino acids. Germline V CDR1 and CDR2: MDHEN, SYDVKM. CDR3 residues: CASSPGSTYEQYV. CDR3 coding DNA: TGTGCCAGCAGCCCCGGGTCTACCTACGAGCAGTACGTC.